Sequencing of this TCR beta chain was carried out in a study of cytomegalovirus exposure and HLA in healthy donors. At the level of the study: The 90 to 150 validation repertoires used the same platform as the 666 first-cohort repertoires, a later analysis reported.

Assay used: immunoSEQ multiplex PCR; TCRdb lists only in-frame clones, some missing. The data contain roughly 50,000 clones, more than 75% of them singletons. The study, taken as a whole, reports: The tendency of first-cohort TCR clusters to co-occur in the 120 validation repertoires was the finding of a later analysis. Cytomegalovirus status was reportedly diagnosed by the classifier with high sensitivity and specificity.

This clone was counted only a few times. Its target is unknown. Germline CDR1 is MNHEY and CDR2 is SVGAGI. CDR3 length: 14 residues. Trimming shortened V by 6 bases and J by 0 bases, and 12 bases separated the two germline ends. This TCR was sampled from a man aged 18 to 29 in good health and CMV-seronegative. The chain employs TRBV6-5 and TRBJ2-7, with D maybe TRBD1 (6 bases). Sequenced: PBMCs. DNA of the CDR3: TGTGCCAGCAGACCCACAGGGTCCTCCTACGAGCAGTACTTC. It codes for CASRPTGSSYEQYF.